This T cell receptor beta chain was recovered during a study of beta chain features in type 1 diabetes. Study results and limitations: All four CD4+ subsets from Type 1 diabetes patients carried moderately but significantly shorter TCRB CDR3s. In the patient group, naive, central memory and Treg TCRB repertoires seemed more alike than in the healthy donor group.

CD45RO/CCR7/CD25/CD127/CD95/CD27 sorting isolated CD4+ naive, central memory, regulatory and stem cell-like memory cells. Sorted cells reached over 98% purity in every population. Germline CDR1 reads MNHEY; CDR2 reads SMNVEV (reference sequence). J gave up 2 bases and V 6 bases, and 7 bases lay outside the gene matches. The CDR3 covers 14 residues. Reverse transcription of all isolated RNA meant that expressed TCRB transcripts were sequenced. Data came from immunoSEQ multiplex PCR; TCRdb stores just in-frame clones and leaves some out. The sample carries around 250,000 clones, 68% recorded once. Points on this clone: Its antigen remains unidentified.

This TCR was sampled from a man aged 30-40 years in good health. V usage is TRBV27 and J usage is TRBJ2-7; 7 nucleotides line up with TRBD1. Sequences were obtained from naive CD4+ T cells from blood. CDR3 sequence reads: CASSMPGQPYEQYF. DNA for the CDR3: TGTGCCAGCAGCATGCCGGGACAGCCCTACGAGCAGTACTTC.